Given below is one T cell receptor (beta chain) in context. It was with 60 Vbeta and 13 Jbeta primers that the PCR ran. Data came from immunoSEQ multiplex PCR; TCRdb stores just in-frame clones and leaves some out. Found here are about 110,000 clones, 75% to 90% of them singletons; the top ten hold more than 1.5%. This entry comes from a study of cytomegalovirus exposure and HLA in healthy donors. Whole-study context: Genetic ancestry analysis placed over 65% of the 400 or so donors that were genotyped in the Caucasian-associated cluster.

With 11 bases removed from V and 0 bases from J, the gap between germline ends came to 9 bases. CDR3 length: 12 amino acids. Germline assignment: CDR1 ENHRY and CDR2 SYGVKD. Sample: PBMCs. J is TRBJ2-3 and V is TRBV10-3; TRBD2 might be the D (6 bases). The source is a middle-aged man in good health and CMV-seronegative. For the CDR3, the DNA is TGTGCCTCGGGAGTTAGCACAGATACGCAGTATTTT. Protein: CASGVSTDTQYF.